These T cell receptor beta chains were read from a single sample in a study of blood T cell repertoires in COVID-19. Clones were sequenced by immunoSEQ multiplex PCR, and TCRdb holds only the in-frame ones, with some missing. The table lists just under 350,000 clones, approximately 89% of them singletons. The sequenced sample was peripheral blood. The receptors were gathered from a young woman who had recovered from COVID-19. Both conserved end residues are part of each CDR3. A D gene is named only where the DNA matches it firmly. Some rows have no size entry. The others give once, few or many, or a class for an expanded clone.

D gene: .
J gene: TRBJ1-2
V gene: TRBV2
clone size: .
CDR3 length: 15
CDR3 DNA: TGTGCCAGCAGTGAAACAGAAATTTATAACTATGGCTACACCTTC
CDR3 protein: CASSETEIYNYGYTF

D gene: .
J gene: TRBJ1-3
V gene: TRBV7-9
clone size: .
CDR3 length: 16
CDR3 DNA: TGTGCCAGCAGCTTAGAAATAGGGGTCTCTGGAAACACCATATATTTT
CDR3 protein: CASSLEIGVSGNTIYF

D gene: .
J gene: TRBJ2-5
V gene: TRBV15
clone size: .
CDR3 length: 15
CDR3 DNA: TGTGCCACCAGCAGAGATGCGGGACCGGAAGAGACCCAGTACTTC
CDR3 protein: CATSRDAGPEETQYF

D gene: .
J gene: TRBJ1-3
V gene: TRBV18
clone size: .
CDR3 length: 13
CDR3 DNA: TGTGCCAGCTCAGCCAGCTCTGGAAACACCATATATTTT
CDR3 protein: CASSASSGNTIYF

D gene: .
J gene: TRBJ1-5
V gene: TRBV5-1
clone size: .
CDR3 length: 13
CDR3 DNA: TGCGCCAGCAGTTGGGGCCACAATCAGCCCCAGCATTTT
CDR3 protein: CASSWGHNQPQHF

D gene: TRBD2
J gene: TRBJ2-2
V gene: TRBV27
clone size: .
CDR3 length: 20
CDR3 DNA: TGTGCCAGCAGTTTTAACAACCTCTCTCTAGCGGGAGAAAACACCGGGGAGCTGTTTTTT
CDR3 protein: CASSFNNLSLAGENTGELFF

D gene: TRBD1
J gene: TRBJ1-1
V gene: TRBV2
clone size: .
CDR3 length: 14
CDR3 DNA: TGTGCCAGCAGTTGGGGACAGCTGAACACTGAAGCTTTCTTT
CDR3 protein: CASSWGQLNTEAFF

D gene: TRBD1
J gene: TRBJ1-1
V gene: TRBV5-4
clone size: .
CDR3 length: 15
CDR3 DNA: TGTGCCAGCAGCCCCTGGACAGGGATGAACACTGAAGCTTTCTTT
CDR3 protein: CASSPWTGMNTEAFF

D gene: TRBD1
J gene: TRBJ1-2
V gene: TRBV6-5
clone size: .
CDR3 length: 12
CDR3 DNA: TGTGCCAGCGGCAGGGGGGCAGATGGCTACACCTTC
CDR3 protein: CASGRGADGYTF

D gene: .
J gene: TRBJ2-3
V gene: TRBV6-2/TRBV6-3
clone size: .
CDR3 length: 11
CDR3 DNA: TGTGCCAGCAGTTCGACAGATACGCAGTATTTT
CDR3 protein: CASSSTDTQYF

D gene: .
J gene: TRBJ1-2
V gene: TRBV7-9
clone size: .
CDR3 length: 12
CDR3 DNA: TGTGCCAGCAGCTTAGACAGATATGGCTACACCTTC
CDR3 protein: CASSLDRYGYTF

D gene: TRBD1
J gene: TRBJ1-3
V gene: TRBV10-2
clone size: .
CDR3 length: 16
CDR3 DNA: TGCGCCAGCAGTGAGTCACAGGGGGCCTCTGGAAACACCATATATTTT
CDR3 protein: CASSESQGASGNTIYF

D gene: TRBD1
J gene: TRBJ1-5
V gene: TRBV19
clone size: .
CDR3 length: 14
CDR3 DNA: TGTGCCAGTAGTCCCCGGACAGGGGGTCAGCCCCAGCATTTT
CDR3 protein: CASSPRTGGQPQHF

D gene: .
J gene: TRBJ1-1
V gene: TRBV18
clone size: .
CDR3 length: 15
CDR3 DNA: TGTGCCAGCTCACGAGATCGGGGAACGAACACTGAAGCTTTCTTT
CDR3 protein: CASSRDRGTNTEAFF

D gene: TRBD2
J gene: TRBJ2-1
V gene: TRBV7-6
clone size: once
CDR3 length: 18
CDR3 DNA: TGTGCCAGCAGCTCAGGGACTAGCGGGAGGGCCCCCTACAATGAGCAGTTCTTC
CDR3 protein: CASSSGTSGRAPYNEQFF

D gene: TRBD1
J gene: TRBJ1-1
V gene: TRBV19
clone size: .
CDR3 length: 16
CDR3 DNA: TGTGCCAGTATAGGGGTCATACAGGGGGCGCCGGCTGAAGCTTTCTTT
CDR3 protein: CASIGVIQGAPAEAFF

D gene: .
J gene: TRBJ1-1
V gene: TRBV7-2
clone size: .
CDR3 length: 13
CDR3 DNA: TGTGCCAGCAGCCCGCAGATGAACACTGAAGCTTTCTTT
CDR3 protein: CASSPQMNTEAFF

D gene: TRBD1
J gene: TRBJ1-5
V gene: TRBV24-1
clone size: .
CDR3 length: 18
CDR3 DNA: TGTGCCACCAGTGACCCGGGACAGGGATTAATGGGCAATCAGCCCCAGCATTTT
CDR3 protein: CATSDPGQGLMGNQPQHF

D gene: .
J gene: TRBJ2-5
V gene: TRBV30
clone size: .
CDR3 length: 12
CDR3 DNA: TGTGCCTGGAGTTCTAGAAAAGAGACCCAGTACTTC
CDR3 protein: CAWSSRKETQYF

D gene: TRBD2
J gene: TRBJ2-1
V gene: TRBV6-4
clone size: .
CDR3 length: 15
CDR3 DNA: TGTGCCAGCAGTGACTCACTAGCGGGAAACAATGAGCAGTTCTTC
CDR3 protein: CASSDSLAGNNEQFF

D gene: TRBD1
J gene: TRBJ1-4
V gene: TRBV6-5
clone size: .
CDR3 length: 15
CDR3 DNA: TGTGCCAGCAGTCTCGGACAGGGGCGTAGCGAAAAACTGTTTTTT
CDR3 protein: CASSLGQGRSEKLFF

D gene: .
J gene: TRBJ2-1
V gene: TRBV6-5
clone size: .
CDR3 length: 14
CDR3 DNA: TGTGCCAGCAGCCCACTCGTGGACAGCCATGAGCAGTTCTTC
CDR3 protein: CASSPLVDSHEQFF

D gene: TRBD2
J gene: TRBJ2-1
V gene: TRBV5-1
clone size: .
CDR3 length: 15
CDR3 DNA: TGCGCCAGCAGCTTGGTACTAGCGGGAGTCAATGAGCAGTTCTTC
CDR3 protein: CASSLVLAGVNEQFF

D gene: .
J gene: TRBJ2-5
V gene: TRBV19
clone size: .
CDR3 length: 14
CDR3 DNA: TGTGCCAGTAGTATAAGGCCTAGGGGAGAGACCCAGTACTTC
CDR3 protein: CASSIRPRGETQYF

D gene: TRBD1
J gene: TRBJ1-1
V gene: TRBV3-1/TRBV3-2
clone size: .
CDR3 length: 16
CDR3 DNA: TGTGCCAGCAGCAAAGGACAGGGGGCACCGAACACTGAAGCTTTCTTT
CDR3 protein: CASSKGQGAPNTEAFF

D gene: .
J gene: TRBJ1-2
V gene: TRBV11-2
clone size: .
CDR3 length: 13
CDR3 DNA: TGTGCCAGCAGCGAGACACCAGTCTATGGCTACACCTTC
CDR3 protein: CASSETPVYGYTF

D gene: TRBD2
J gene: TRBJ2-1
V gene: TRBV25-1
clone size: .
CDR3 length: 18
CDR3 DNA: TGTGCCAGCAGTGACCGAACAACCCCTAGCGGGGTCACGGGTGAGCAGTTCTTC
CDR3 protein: CASSDRTTPSGVTGEQFF

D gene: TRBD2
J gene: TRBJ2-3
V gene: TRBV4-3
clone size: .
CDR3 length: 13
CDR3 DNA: TGCGCCAGCAGCCAAGAGGGCGGGAGAACGCAGTATTTT
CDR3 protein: CASSQEGGRTQYF

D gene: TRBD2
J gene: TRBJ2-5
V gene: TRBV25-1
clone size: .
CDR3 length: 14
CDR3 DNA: TGTGCCAGCAGAACCCGGACTAGCCCTATGACCCAGTACTTC
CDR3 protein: CASRTRTSPMTQYF

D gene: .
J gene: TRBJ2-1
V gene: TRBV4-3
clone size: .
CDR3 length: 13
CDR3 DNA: TGCGCCAGCAGCCAAGGGGGAGTCTATGAGCAGTTCTTC
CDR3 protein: CASSQGGVYEQFF

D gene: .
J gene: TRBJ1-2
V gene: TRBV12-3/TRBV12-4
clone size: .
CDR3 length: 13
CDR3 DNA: TGTGCCAGCAGTTTACGGGTCAGGGATGGCTACACCTTC
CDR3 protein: CASSLRVRDGYTF

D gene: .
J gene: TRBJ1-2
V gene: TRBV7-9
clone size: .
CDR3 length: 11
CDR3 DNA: TGTGCCAGCAGCTTCCGCGGTGGCTACACCTTC
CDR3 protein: CASSFRGGYTF

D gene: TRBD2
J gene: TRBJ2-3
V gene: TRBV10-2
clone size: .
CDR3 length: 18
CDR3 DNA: TGCGCCAGCAGTGAGTCGACAGCTAGCGGGGTGCGAGGAGATACGCAGTATTTT
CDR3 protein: CASSESTASGVRGDTQYF

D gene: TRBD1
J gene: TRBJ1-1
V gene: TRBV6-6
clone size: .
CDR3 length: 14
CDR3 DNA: TGTGCCAGCAGCCTCGACAGGGGGACCTCTGAAGCTTTCTTT
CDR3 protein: CASSLDRGTSEAFF

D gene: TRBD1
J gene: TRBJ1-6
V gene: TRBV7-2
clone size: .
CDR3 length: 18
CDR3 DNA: TGTGCCAGCAGCTTAGGCGAGGGCAGGGGGCTTATATATTCACCCCTCCACTTT
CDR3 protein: CASSLGEGRGLIYSPLHF

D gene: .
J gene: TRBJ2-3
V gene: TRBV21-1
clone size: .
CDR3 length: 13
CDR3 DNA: TGTGCCAGCAGCCTCCCCCGAGTGGATACGCAGTATTTT
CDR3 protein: CASSLPRVDTQYF

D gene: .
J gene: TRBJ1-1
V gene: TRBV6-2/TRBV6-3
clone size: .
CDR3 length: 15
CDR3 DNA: TGTGCCAGCAGTTACCCCGCGGGGAGGGGGACTGAAGCTTTCTTT
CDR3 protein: CASSYPAGRGTEAFF

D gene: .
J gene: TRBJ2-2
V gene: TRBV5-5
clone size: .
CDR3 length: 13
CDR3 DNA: TGTGCCAGCAGCTACAGGAACACCGGGGAGCTGTTTTTT
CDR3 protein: CASSYRNTGELFF

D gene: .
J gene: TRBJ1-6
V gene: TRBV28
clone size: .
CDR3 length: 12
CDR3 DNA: TGTGCCAGCAGTTCCCCAAATTCACCCCTCCACTTT
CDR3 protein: CASSSPNSPLHF

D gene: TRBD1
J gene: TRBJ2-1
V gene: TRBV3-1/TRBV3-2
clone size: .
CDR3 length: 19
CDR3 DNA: TGTGCCAGCAGCCAAGAACTGGGAAAGGACAGGGGGAAAATCAATGAGCAGTTCTTC
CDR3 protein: CASSQELGKDRGKINEQFF